This note documents a single T cell receptor (beta chain) sequence. Assay used: immunoSEQ multiplex PCR; TCRdb lists only in-frame clones, some missing. Here the sample spans 14,000 or so clones, about 70% being singletons. The data were obtained in a study of neoadjuvant anti-PD-1 for oral cavity cancer. This clonotype was obtained from a person aged 35-79 years with oral cavity squamous cell carcinoma. The input for sequencing was PBMCs, taken before nivolumab (anti-PD-1) treatment.

The CDR3 is CAISPEDRDGYTF. DNA for the CDR3: TGTGCCATCAGTCCCGAGGACAGGGATGGCTACACCTTC. V is TRBV10-3 and J is TRBJ1-2, with TRBD1 identical over 8 bases. Trimming removed 5 bases from V and 6 bases from J; junction bases left unmatched: 5. The germline V gene has CDR1 ENHRY and CDR2 SYGVKD. This CDR3 is 13 amino acids long.